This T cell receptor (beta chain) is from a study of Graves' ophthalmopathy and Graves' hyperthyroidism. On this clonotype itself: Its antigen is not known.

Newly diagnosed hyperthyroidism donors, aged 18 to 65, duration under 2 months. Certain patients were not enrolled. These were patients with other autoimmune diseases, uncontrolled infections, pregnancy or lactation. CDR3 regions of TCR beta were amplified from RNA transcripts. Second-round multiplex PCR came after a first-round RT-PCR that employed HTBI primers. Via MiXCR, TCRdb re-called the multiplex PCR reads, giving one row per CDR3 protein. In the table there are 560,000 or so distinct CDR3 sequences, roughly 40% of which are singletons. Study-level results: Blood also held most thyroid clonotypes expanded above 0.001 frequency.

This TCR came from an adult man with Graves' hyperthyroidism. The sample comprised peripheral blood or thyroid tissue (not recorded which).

As DNA, the CDR3 is TGTGCCAGCCGGTTTGGTCTGGCGAACACTGAAGCTTTCTTT. This encodes CASRFGLANTEAFF. The rearrangement uses TRBV5-4 and TRBJ1-1; the D is unclear. Germline V CDR1 and CDR2: SGHNT, YYREEE (reference sequence). The CDR3 is made up of 14 amino acids. V shed 7 bases and J shed 1 base, with 14 bases lying between them.